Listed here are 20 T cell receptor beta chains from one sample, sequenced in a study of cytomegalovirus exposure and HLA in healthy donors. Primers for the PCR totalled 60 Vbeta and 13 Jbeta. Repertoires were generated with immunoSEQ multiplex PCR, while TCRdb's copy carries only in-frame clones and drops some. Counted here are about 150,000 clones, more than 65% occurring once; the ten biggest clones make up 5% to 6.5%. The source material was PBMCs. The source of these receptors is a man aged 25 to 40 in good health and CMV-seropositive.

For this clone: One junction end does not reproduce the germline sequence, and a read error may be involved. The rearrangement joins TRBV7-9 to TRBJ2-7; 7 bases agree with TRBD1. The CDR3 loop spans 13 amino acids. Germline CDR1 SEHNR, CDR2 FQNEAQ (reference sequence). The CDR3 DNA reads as TGTTCCAGCAGCGAAGACAGGGCCCACGAGCAGTACTTC. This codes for CSSSEDRAHEQYF.

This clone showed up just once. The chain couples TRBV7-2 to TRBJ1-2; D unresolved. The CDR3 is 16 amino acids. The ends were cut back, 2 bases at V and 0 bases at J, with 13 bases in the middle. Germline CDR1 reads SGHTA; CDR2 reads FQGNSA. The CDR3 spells CASSLSLGLSNYGYTF. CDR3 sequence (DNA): TGTGCCAGCAGCTTAAGTCTTGGACTTTCTAACTATGGCTACACCTTC.

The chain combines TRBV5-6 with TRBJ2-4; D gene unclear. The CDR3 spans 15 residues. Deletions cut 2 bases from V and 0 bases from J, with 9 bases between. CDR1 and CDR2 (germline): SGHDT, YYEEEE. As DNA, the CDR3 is TGTGCCAGCAGCTTCAAGGAGTTAGCCAAAAACATTCAGTACTTC. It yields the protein CASSFKELAKNIQYF.

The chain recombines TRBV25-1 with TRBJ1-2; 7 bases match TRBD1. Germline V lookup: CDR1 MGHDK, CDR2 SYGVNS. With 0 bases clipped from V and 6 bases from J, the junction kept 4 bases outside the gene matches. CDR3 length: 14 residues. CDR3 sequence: CASSEYGQVNGYTF. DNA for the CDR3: TGTGCCAGCAGTGAATATGGACAGGTTAATGGCTACACCTTC.

The CDR3 coding sequence is TGTGCCAGCAGTGAGGGGCCCCCCAGAGCTTTCTTT. Translating it yields CASSEGPPRAFF. The chain carries TRBV6-1 and TRBJ1-1; D is perhaps TRBD1 (5 bases). Trimming stripped 3 bases from V and 10 bases from J, with 12 bases between. The CDR3 covers 12 residues. Per germline, CDR1 MNHNS and CDR2 SASEGT.

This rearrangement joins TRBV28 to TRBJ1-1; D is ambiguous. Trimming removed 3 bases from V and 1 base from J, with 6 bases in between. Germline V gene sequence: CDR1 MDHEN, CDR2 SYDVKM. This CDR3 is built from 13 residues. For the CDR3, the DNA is TGTGCCAGCAGTTTGGAGGGGAACACTGAAGCTTTCTTT. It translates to CASSLEGNTEAFF.

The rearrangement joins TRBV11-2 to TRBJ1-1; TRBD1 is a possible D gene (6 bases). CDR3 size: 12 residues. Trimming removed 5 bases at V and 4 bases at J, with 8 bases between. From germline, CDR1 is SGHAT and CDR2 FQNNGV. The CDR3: CASSVRGTEAFF. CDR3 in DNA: TGTGCCAGCAGCGTCAGGGGCACTGAAGCTTTCTTT. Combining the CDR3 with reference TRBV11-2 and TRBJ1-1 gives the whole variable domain EAGVAQSPRYKIIEKRQSVAFWCNPISGHATLYWYQQILGQGPKLLIQFQNNGVVDDSQLPKDRFSAERLKGVDSTLKIQPAKLEDSAVYLCASSVRGTEAFFGQGTRLTVV.

The CDR3 loop reads CASSETQGNTQYF. The CDR3 bases are TGTGCCAGTAGTGAGACCCAGGGAAATACGCAGTATTTT. The chain combines TRBV19 with TRBJ2-3; maybe TRBD1 (5 bases). Deletions cut 5 bases from V and 7 bases from J, with 13 bases between. CDR1 and CDR2 (germline): LNHDA, SQIVND (reference sequence). The CDR3 is 13 amino acids.

In nucleotides, the CDR3 is TGTGCCACCTGGACAGCAATCGTGAGCTACACCTTC. Translated, it gives CATWTAIVSYTF. The chain recombines TRBV10-3 with TRBJ1-2; D is perhaps TRBD1 (6 bases). There are 12 residues in the CDR3. The V end lost 10 bases, the J end lost 9 bases, and 18 bases lay between the germline ends. The germline CDR1 and CDR2 sequences are ENHRY and SYGVKD.

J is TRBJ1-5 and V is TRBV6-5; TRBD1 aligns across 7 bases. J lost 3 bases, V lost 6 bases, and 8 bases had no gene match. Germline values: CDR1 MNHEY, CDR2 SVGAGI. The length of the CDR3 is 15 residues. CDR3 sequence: CASRPDRVYNQPQHF. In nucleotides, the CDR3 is TGTGCCAGCAGACCTGACAGGGTCTACAATCAGCCCCAGCATTTT.

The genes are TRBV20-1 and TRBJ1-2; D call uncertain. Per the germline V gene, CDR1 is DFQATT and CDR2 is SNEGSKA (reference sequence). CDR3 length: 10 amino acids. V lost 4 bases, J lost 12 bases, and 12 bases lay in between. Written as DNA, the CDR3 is TGCAGTGCTATCTCCCAACATGACACCTTC. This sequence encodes CSAISQHDTF.

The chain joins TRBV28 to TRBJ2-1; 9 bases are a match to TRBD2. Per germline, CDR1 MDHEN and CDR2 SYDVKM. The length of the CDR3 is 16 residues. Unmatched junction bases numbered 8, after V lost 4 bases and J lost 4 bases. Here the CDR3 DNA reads TGTGCCAGCAGTTCCCTTAGCGGGAGTGCGTACAATGAGCAGTTCTTC. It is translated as CASSSLSGSAYNEQFF.

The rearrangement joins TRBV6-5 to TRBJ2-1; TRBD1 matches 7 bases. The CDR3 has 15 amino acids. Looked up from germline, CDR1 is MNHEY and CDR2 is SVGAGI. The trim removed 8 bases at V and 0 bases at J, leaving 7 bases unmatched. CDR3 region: CASLGQGVSYNEQFF. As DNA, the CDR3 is TGTGCCAGCCTGGGGCAGGGGGTCTCCTACAATGAGCAGTTCTTC.

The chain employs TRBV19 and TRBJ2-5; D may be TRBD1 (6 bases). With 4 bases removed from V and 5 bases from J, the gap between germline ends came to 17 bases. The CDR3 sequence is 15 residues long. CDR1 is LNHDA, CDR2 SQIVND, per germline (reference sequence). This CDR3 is CASSSQGVQGETQYF. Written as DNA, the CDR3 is TGTGCCAGTAGTAGCCAAGGGGTCCAGGGGGAGACCCAGTACTTC.

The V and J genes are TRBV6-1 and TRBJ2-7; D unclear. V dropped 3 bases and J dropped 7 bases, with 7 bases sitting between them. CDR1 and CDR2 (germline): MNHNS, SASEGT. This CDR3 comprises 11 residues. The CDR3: CASSDSLEQYF. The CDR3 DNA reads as TGTGCCAGCAGTGATTCCCTAGAGCAGTACTTC.

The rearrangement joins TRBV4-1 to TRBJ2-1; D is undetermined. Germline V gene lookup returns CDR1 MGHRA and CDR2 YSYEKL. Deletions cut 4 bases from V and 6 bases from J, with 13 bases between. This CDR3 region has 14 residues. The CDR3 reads CASSPTPWSNEQFF. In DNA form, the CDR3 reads TGCGCCAGCAGCCCGACACCGTGGTCCAATGAGCAGTTCTTC.

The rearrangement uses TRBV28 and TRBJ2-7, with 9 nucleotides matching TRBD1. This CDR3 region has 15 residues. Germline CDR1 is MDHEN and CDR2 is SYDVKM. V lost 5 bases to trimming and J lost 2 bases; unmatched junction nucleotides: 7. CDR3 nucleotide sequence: TGTGCCAGCAGTACTAGACAGGGGGTAACCTACGAGCAGTACTTC. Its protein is CASSTRQGVTYEQYF.

This CDR3 is CAWSLRGYEQYF. The CDR3 DNA sequence: TGTGCCTGGAGTTTACGGGGCTACGAGCAGTACTTC. The rearrangement links TRBV30 to TRBJ2-7; TRBD2 is a possible D gene (5 bases). There are 12 residues in the CDR3. Germline values: CDR1 GTSNPN, CDR2 SVGIG (reference sequence). Trimming took 2 bases from V and 3 from J, leaving 8 bases between them.

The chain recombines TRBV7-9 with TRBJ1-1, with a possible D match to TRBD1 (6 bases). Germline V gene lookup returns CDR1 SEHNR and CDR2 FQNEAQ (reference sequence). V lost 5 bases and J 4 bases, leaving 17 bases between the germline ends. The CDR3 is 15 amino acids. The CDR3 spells CASSMTGGGGTEAFF. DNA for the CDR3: TGTGCCAGCAGCATGACAGGAGGCGGGGGCACTGAAGCTTTCTTT.

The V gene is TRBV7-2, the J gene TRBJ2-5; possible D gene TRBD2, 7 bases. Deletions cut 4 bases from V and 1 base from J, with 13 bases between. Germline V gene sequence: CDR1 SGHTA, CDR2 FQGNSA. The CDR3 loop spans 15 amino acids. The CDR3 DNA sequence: TGTGCCAGCAGCTGGGGGGCTAGCGGCCAAGAGACCCAGTACTTC. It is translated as CASSWGASGQETQYF.